These 24 T cell receptor beta chains came from one sample sequenced in a study of response to subunit inactivated influenza vaccine. Each CDR3 protein gets one entry after TCRdb re-called the RT-PCR reads with MiXCR. The repertoire holds fewer than 700,000 distinct CDR3 sequences, with 10% to 15% as singletons. The sequenced sample was PBMCs from blood, obtained about 40 days after vaccination. The receptor set was obtained from a man aged 50 or older who received an inactivated influenza vaccine.

This sequence joins TRBV7-9 and TRBJ2-2; a possible D gene is TRBD1 (5 bases). Germline CDR1 reads SEHNR; CDR2 reads FQNEAQ (reference sequence). The CDR3 is made up of 13 amino acids. The V end lost 7 bases, the J end lost 4 bases, and 10 bases lay between the germline ends. The CDR3 nucleotides read TGTGCCAGCACGCAGGGATTCACCGGGGAGCTGTTTTTT. Protein sequence: CASTQGFTGELFF.

The V gene is TRBV30, the J gene TRBJ1-3; D possibly corresponds to TRBD1 (5 bases). Germline CDR1 is GTSNPN and CDR2 is SVGIG (reference sequence). The CDR3 sequence is 14 residues long. Trimming pared 2 bases from V and 2 bases from J, leaving 10 bases between. The CDR3 coding sequence is TGTGCCTGGAGTACAGGATCAACTGGAAACACCATATATTTT. Its protein product is CAWSTGSTGNTIYF.

This clonotype was detected only a few times. The chain employs TRBV7-2 and TRBJ2-7, with D uncertain. The CDR3 contains 14 residues. From germline, CDR1 is SGHTA and CDR2 FQGNSA. V dropped 5 bases and J dropped 5 bases, with 16 bases sitting between them. CDR3 DNA sequence: TGTGCCAGCAGCCCGACGGCCCTATACAACGAGCAGTACTTC. Translating it yields CASSPTALYNEQYF. Full variable domain (rest looked up from reference TRBV7-2 and TRBJ2-7): GAGVSQSPSNKVTEKGKDVELRCDPISGHTALYWYRQSLGQGLEFLIYFQGNSAPDKSGLPSDRFSAERTGGSVSTLTIQRTQQEDSAVYLCASSPTALYNEQYFGPGTRLTVT.

This clonotype was recorded at least ten times. This sequence joins TRBV29-1 and TRBJ2-5, with 9 bases identical to TRBD2. V was pared by 3 bases and J by 1 base, with 6 bases of the junction left unmatched. The CDR3 runs to 15 residues. Germline-derived CDR1 and CDR2 are SQVTM and ANQGSEA. This CDR3 reads CSVESLAGFQETQYF. The CDR3 DNA sequence: TGCAGCGTTGAGAGTCTAGCGGGGTTCCAAGAGACCCAGTACTTC.

The CDR3 DNA reads TGTGCCAGCAGCCCCCATGGGGGTGGAAACAATGAGCAGTTCTTC. Translating it yields CASSPHGGGNNEQFF. This chain joins TRBV5-5 and TRBJ2-1; D tentatively fits TRBD1 or TRBD2 (5 bases each). Between the trimmed V and J ends, which lost 4 bases and 5 bases, there was a span of 16 bases. Germline V gene data show CDR1 as SGHKS and CDR2 as YYEKEE (reference sequence). The CDR3 runs 15 residues.

The chain carries TRBV7-9 and TRBJ1-2; 7 bases agree with TRBD1. Germline assignment: CDR1 SEHNR and CDR2 FQNEAQ (reference sequence). The CDR3 runs 13 residues. The V and J ends lost 5 bases and 7 bases, in that order; junction bases with no gene match: 7. The CDR3 bases are TGTGCCAGCAGCCTCGACAGGGATAGTGGCTACACCTTC. It is translated as CASSLDRDSGYTF.

This clonotype was counted only a few times. The chain links TRBV29-1 to TRBJ2-7, with TRBD2 matching over 9 bases. The CDR3 loop spans 13 amino acids. V was pared by 7 bases and J by 0 bases, with 4 bases of the junction left unmatched. From germline, CDR1 is SQVTM and CDR2 ANQGSEA. CDR3 sequence: CSGSSGVSYEQYF. Written as DNA, the CDR3 is TGCAGCGGTTCTAGCGGGGTCTCCTACGAGCAGTACTTC.

This clonotype was detected a few times. This chain links TRBV19 with TRBJ2-7, with D possibly TRBD1 on 5 matching bases. V was trimmed by 4 bases and J by 1 base, leaving 14 bases between them. Germline CDR1 is LNHDA and CDR2 is SQIVND (reference sequence). The CDR3 totals 15 residues. Here the CDR3 reads CASSKGQGRSYEQYF. The DNA of the CDR3 is TGTGCCAGTAGTAAAGGACAAGGCAGGTCCTACGAGCAGTACTTC.

This clonotype was counted ten times or more. The chain has TRBV7-2 and TRBJ1-2, with a weak D call TRBD1 (5 bases). The CDR3 is made up of 12 amino acids. Per germline, CDR1 SGHTA and CDR2 FQGNSA. Trimming left V 4 bases short and J 13 bases short, with 16 bases between. Here the CDR3 reads CASSSGTSSCTF. In DNA form, the CDR3 reads TGTGCCAGCAGCTCCGGGACGTCGAGCTGCACCTTC.

There are a few counts of this clonotype. The V and J genes are TRBV7-9 and TRBJ1-1; TRBD1 aligns across 7 bases. CDR1 and CDR2 (germline): SEHNR, FQNEAQ (reference sequence). This CDR3 region has 15 residues. J was trimmed by 1 base and V by 5 bases; bases with no gene match: 7. For the CDR3, the DNA is TGTGCCAGCAGCCCATCGACAGGGCAGAACACTGAAGCTTTCTTT. Translating gives CASSPSTGQNTEAFF.

This clonotype was found a few times. The chain combines TRBV20-1 with TRBJ2-7; possible D gene TRBD2, 5 bases. Looked up from germline, CDR1 is DFQATT and CDR2 is SNEGSKA (reference sequence). The CDR3 is 10 residues long. The germline V and J ends were trimmed by 3 bases and 7 bases, with 7 bases remaining between them. The CDR3 DNA reads as TGCAGTGCTAGCGGGATTGAGCAGTACTTC. It encodes CSASGIEQYF.

There are a few counts of this clonotype. V and J are TRBV12-3 or TRBV12-4 and TRBJ1-4; 10 bases agree with TRBD1. V dropped 6 bases and J dropped 11; count of bases not matched to a gene: 9. The length of the CDR3 is 14 residues. This CDR3 reads CASRPGTGDGKLFF. In DNA form, the CDR3 reads TGTGCCAGCAGGCCCGGGACAGGGGATGGGAAACTGTTTTTT.

This clonotype was observed at least ten times. This chain joins TRBV20-1 and TRBJ2-5; TRBD1 is a possible D gene (6 bases). The CDR3 contains 13 residues. V gave up 0 bases and J gave up 3 bases, with 8 bases separating them. The V gene's germline CDR1 is DFQATT and CDR2 SNEGSKA (reference sequence). The CDR3 protein is CSARDYREETQYF. CDR3 in DNA: TGCAGTGCTAGAGATTACAGGGAAGAGACCCAGTACTTC.

This clonotype was detected a few times. The chain links TRBV20-1 to TRBJ2-1; 12 bases are a match to TRBD2. The CDR3 loop spans 16 amino acids. Trimming cost V 1 base and J 7 bases; bases outside gene matches: 8. Germline CDR1 DFQATT, CDR2 SNEGSKA (reference sequence). The CDR3 sequence: CSARVLTSGGANEQFF. The CDR3 region has the DNA TGCAGTGCTAGAGTCCTGACTAGCGGGGGAGCAAATGAGCAGTTCTTC.

The chain uses TRBV7-2 and TRBJ1-5; D remains unclear. The V gene's germline CDR1 is SGHTA and CDR2 FQGNSA. Trimming took 1 base from V and 0 from J, leaving 7 bases between them. The CDR3 consists of 15 residues. The CDR3 sequence is CASSLGRYSNQPQHF. Written as DNA, the CDR3 is TGTGCCAGCAGCTTAGGCCGTTATAGCAATCAGCCCCAGCATTTT. The entire variable domain, with the rest obtained from reference TRBV7-2 and TRBJ1-5, is as follows: GAGVSQSPSNKVTEKGKDVELRCDPISGHTALYWYRQSLGQGLEFLIYFQGNSAPDKSGLPSDRFSAERTGGSVSTLTIQRTQQEDSAVYLCASSLGRYSNQPQHFGDGTRLSIL.

This clonotype was counted a few times. The genes are TRBV4-3 and TRBJ2-7; tentatively, D is TRBD1 (5 bases). Germline V CDR1 and CDR2: LGHNA, YSLEER. The CDR3 covers 16 residues. The V and J ends lost 0 bases and 2 bases respectively, with 14 bases between them. The CDR3 coding sequence is TGCGCCAGCAGCCAAGATTTGGTAGGGGCCCCCTACGAGCAGTACTTC. Translation gives CASSQDLVGAPYEQYF.

This clonotype has a handful of counts. V usage is TRBV20-1 and J usage is TRBJ2-4; D uncertain. Trimming removed 6 bases at V and 0 bases at J, with 21 bases between. Germline V CDR1 and CDR2: DFQATT, SNEGSKA (reference sequence). This CDR3 has 17 amino acids. In nucleotides, the CDR3 is TGCAGTGCACCCCCAAGGGTGGTAGGGATAGCCAAAAACATTCAGTACTTC. Amino acid sequence: CSAPPRVVGIAKNIQYF.

V is TRBV7-9 and J is TRBJ2-2; D might be TRBD1 or TRBD2, each matching 6 bases. Germline V gene lookup returns CDR1 SEHNR and CDR2 FQNEAQ (reference sequence). V shed 4 bases and J shed 5 bases, with 20 bases lying between them. The CDR3 covers 17 residues. The CDR3 is CASSSNKGQGRTGELFF. The CDR3 nucleotides read TGTGCCAGCAGCTCCAATAAGGGACAAGGGAGGACCGGGGAGCTGTTTTTT.

This clonotype occurred many times. One end of the junction fails to match germline, which may point to a read error. This chain joins TRBV4-3 and TRBJ1-4; D gene unclear. The germline V gene has CDR1 LGHNA and CDR2 YSLEER. The CDR3 has 15 amino acids. CDR3 in amino acids: CASSQDWQTNEKLFF. Written as DNA, the CDR3 is TGCGCCAGCAGCCAAGATTGGCAGACTAACGAAAAACTGTTTTTT.

The chain employs TRBV7-9 and TRBJ2-1; 8 bases line up with TRBD2. CDR3 size: 16 residues. J gave up 4 bases and V 5 bases, and 10 bases lay outside the gene matches. The V gene's germline CDR1 is SEHNR and CDR2 FQNEAQ (reference sequence). In DNA form, the CDR3 reads TGTGCCAGCAGCAGGCAAACCGGGACTAGATACAATGAGCAGTTCTTC. Protein: CASSRQTGTRYNEQFF.

J is TRBJ2-5 and V is TRBV2, with D possibly being TRBD2 (5 bases). The CDR3 runs to 14 residues. Trimming left V 1 base short and J 1 base short, with 7 bases between. CDR1 and CDR2 (germline): SNHLY, FYNNEI. The CDR3 here is CASSEGGIQETQYF. The CDR3 DNA reads TGTGCCAGCAGTGAAGGAGGGATCCAAGAGACCCAGTACTTC.

This clonotype was seen many times. The genes are TRBV4-3 and TRBJ2-3; D uncertain. Between the trimmed V and J ends, which lost 4 bases and 2 bases, there was a span of 10 bases. This CDR3 spans 14 amino acids. CDR1 is LGHNA, CDR2 YSLEER, per germline. The CDR3 DNA reads TGCGCCAGCAGCCCTCACGACCCCACAGATACGCAGTATTTT. Translating it yields CASSPHDPTDTQYF.

The chain has TRBV7-2 and TRBJ1-5; 7 bases agree with TRBD1. This CDR3 region has 14 residues. The germline gives CDR1 SGHTA, CDR2 FQGNSA. V trimming: 5 bases; J trimming: 4 bases; junction bases outside the gene matches: 5. The CDR3 loop is CASSQDRANQPQHF. The CDR3 DNA reads as TGTGCCAGCAGCCAAGACAGGGCGAATCAGCCCCAGCATTTT.

The CDR3 reads CASKGGGKDTQYF. The CDR3 bases are TGTGCCAGCAAAGGAGGGGGGAAAGATACGCAGTATTTT. V and J are TRBV27 and TRBJ2-3, with D perhaps TRBD1 or TRBD2 (6 bases each). The CDR3 is made up of 13 amino acids. Deletions cut 7 bases from V and 5 bases from J, with 13 bases between. The germline V gene encodes CDR1 MNHEY and CDR2 SMNVEV (reference sequence).